Following are 7 T cell receptor beta chains from one sample sequenced in a study of T cell changes during pregnancy in multiple sclerosis. Clones were read by immunoSEQ multiplex PCR, and TCRdb kept only the in-frame ones, dropping some. Among fewer than 35,000 clones listed, over 80% were seen once. Sequences were derived from CD4+ T cells from peripheral blood mononuclear cells, sampled in the third trimester of pregnancy. Receptors originate from a female donor in good health, enrolled as a control in a pregnancy study.

This chain joins TRBV6-5 and TRBJ2-7; TRBD1 agrees at 11 bases. The CDR3 runs 15 residues. Losses at the gene ends were 2 bases for V and 2 bases for J; bases not matched to a gene: 2. Germline values: CDR1 MNHEY, CDR2 SVGAGI. CDR3 sequence (DNA): TGTGCCAGCAGTTACGTGGGACAGGGGGCCTACGAGCAGTACTTC. Residues: CASSYVGQGAYEQYF.

The V gene is TRBV18, the J gene TRBJ2-3; 8 positions agree with TRBD2. Unmatched junction bases numbered 12, after V lost 6 bases and J lost 4 bases. The germline CDR1 and CDR2 sequences are KGHSH and LQKENI. The CDR3 runs 16 residues. CDR3 in DNA: TGTGCCAGCTCGCCCGGACTAGTCGGGGGGGCAGATACGCAGTATTTT. Protein: CASSPGLVGGADTQYF.

The chain combines TRBV28 with TRBJ2-7; perhaps TRBD2 as D (5 bases). Germline V gives CDR1 MDHEN, CDR2 SYDVKM. This CDR3 is 13 amino acids long. V lost 6 bases, J lost 1 base, and 10 bases lay in between. In DNA form, the CDR3 reads TGTGCCAGCAGCCCCAGCGGATCCTACGAGCAGTACTTC. This sequence encodes CASSPSGSYEQYF.

The chain carries TRBV5-1 and TRBJ2-5, with TRBD2 matching over 8 bases. CDR3 size: 16 residues. CDR1 is SGHRS, CDR2 YFSETQ, per germline. The J segment lost 5 bases and the V segment lost 0 bases, leaving 9 bases of the junction unmatched. CDR3 nucleotides: TGCGCCAGCAGCTTGGCCCCAGCGGGGGCCGGGGAGACCCAGTACTTC. Translating gives CASSLAPAGAGETQYF.

The chain carries TRBV19 and TRBJ2-3; 10 nucleotides align to TRBD2. Germline assignment: CDR1 LNHDA and CDR2 SQIVND (reference sequence). The CDR3 contains 15 residues. Germline trimming cut 6 bases from V and 1 base from J; bases unmatched to any gene: 4. The CDR3 region is CASSSGLAGTDTQYF. The CDR3 region has the DNA TGTGCCAGTAGCTCTGGACTAGCGGGCACAGATACGCAGTATTTT. The variable domain in full, with the rest retrieved from reference TRBV19 and TRBJ2-3, is DGGITQSPKYLFRKEGQNVTLSCEQNLNHDAMYWYRQDPGQGLRLIYYSQIVNDFQKGDIAEGYSVSREKKESFPLTVTSAQKNPTAFYLCASSSGLAGTDTQYFGPGTRLTVL.

The chain combines TRBV28 with TRBJ1-1; D is unresolved. Trimming took off 2 bases at V and 14 bases at J, with 21 bases between the two ends. Germline loops: CDR1 MDHEN, CDR2 SYDVKM. The CDR3 consists of 14 residues. The DNA of the CDR3 is TGTGCCAGCAGTTTACCCCTTCCCTCTAGCCCGGAGTTCTTT. It translates to CASSLPLPSSPEFF.

This sequence joins TRBV5-1 and TRBJ1-1; 7 bases map to TRBD1. Losses at the gene ends were 0 bases for V and 12 bases for J; bases not matched to a gene: 8. CDR1 SGHRS and CDR2 YFSETQ come from the germline V gene. This CDR3 is 13 amino acids long. The CDR3 loop reads CASSLENNRGTFF. CDR3 coding DNA: TGCGCCAGCAGCTTGGAAAATAACAGGGGAACTTTCTTT.